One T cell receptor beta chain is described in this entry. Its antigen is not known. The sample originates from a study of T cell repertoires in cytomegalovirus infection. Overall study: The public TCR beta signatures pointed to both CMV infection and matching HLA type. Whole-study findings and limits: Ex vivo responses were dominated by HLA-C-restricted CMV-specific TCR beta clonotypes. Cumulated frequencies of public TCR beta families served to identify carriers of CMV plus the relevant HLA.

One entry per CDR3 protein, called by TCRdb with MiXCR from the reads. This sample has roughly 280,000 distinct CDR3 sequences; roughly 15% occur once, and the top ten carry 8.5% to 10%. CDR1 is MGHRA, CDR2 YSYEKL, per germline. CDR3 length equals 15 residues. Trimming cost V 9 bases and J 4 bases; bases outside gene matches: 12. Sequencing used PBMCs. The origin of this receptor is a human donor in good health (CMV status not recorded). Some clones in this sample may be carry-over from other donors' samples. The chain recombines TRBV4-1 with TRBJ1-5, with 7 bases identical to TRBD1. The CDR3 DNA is TGCGCCAGTAGTCCGGGACAGCGTTTAAATCAGCCCCAGCATTTT. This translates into CASSPGQRLNQPQHF.